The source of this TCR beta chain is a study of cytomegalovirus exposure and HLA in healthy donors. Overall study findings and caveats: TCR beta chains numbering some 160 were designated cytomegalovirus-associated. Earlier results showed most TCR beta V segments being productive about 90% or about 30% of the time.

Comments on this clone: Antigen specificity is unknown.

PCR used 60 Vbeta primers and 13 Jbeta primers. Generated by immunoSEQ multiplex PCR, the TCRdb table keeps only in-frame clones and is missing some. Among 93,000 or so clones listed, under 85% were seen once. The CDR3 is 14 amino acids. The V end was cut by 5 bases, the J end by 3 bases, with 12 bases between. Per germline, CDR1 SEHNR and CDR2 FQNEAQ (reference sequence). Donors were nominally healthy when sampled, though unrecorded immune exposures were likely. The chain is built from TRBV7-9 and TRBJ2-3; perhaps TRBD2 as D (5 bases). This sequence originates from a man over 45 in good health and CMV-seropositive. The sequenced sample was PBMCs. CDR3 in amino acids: CASSADSLTDTQYF. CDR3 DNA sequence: TGTGCCAGCAGCGCGGACTCCCTAACAGATACGCAGTATTTT.